This TCR beta chain was recorded in a study of Graves' ophthalmopathy and Graves' hyperthyroidism. Trimming took 0 bases from V and 6 from J, leaving 21 bases between them. The length of the CDR3 is 16 residues. CDR1 is DFQATT, CDR2 SNEGSKA, per germline (reference sequence). Moderate-to-severe activity, CAS at least 3, NOSPECS at least 4 and duration under 3 months characterized donors with ophthalmopathy. PBMCs were obtained from roughly 9.9 ml of fresh peripheral blood. This clonotype has just a few counts. TCR beta CDR3 regions were amplified from RNA transcripts. HTBI primers primed a first-round RT-PCR, and a second-round multiplex PCR followed. In TCRdb, the multiplex PCR reads were re-called with MiXCR into one record per CDR3 protein. The table has 740,000 or so distinct CDR3 sequences, approximately 40% seen once.

Sample: peripheral blood. The chain links TRBV20-1 to TRBJ2-7, with D possibly matching TRBD1 (5 bases). The sequence derives from an adult man with Graves' ophthalmopathy. The CDR3 here is CSARDPSTGRRREQYF. DNA of the CDR3: TGCAGTGCTAGAGATCCCTCCACAGGAAGACGGCGCGAGCAGTACTTC.